Below, 30 T cell receptor beta chains from the same sample are listed, as sequenced in a study of shared clonotypes between healthy human individuals. TCRdb's table, derived via immunoSEQ multiplex PCR, lists solely in-frame clones and lacks some. The sample records under 1,100,000 clones, approximately 78% being singletons. The sequencing input was memory CD4+ T cells from PBMCs. Subset specified: CD45RA-negative fraction. The origin of the receptors is a man aged 18 to 30 in good health. Some clones in this sample may be carry-over from other donors' samples.

The CDR3 DNA is TGTGCCAGCTTTACCGGGGGACGTAACTATGGCTACACCTTC. Protein sequence: CASFTGGRNYGYTF. The V gene is TRBV6-1, the J gene TRBJ1-2; D is perhaps TRBD1 (5 bases). From germline, CDR1 is MNHNS and CDR2 SASEGT. The CDR3 is 14 residues long. V lost 8 bases and J 1 base, leaving 14 bases between the germline ends.

The chain combines TRBV7-6 with TRBJ1-1; D remains unclear. The ends were cut back, 5 bases at V and 1 base at J, with 14 bases in the middle. Germline V gives CDR1 SGHVS, CDR2 FNYEAQ. The CDR3 sequence is 15 residues long. The DNA of the CDR3 is TGTGCCAGCAGCCCTCTCATAACGACGAACACTGAAGCTTTCTTT. Amino acids: CASSPLITTNTEAFF.

Comment on this clone: Given a much more abundant clone one base away, this may be a read error. Other DNA sequences in the same sample also yield this CDR3. The V and J genes are TRBV19 and TRBJ2-2; D is ambiguous. The CDR3 totals 11 residues. Germline loops: CDR1 LNHDA, CDR2 SQIVND (reference sequence). Trimming removed 6 bases at V and 4 bases at J, with 3 bases between. CDR3 sequence (DNA): TGTGCCAGTAGGGGCACCGGGGAGCTGTTTTTT. The encoded protein is CASRGTGELFF.

The J gene is TRBJ2-2, the V gene TRBV13; D is unclear. V gave up 5 bases and J gave up 1 base, with 11 bases separating them. The CDR3 is 15 amino acids. Per the germline V gene, CDR1 is PRHDT and CDR2 is FYEKMQ (reference sequence). This CDR3 is CASSLLTKNTGELFF. The CDR3 nucleotides are TGTGCCAGCAGCCTCCTGACCAAGAACACCGGGGAGCTGTTTTTT.

The chain employs TRBV5-1 and TRBJ1-2, with 9 bases fitting TRBD1. The germline V gene has CDR1 SGHRS and CDR2 YFSETQ. The V segment lost 0 bases and the J segment 6 bases; nucleotides outside the gene matches: 3. This CDR3 region has 14 residues. The DNA for the CDR3 is TGCGCCAGCAGCTTGGCGGGACAGGGAAATGGCTACACCTTC. Protein: CASSLAGQGNGYTF.

The J gene is TRBJ2-3, the V gene TRBV7-8; 13 bases match TRBD2. The V and J ends lost 5 bases and 4 bases, in that order; junction bases with no gene match: 9. The CDR3 contains 17 residues. CDR1 is SGHVS and CDR2 is FQNEAQ in the germline V gene. The CDR3 DNA is TGTGCCAGCAGCCCTCTTTCACTAGCGGGAGGGGCAGATACGCAGTATTTT. Translation: CASSPLSLAGGADTQYF.

The chain is built from TRBV7-2 and TRBJ2-1, with TRBD1 matching 8 bases. The junction had 7 bases not matched to a gene; V was cut back by 4 bases and J by 2 bases. From germline, CDR1 is SGHTA and CDR2 FQGNSA. This CDR3 has 16 residues. The CDR3: CASSSQGASPYNEQFF. CDR3 nucleotide sequence: TGTGCCAGCAGCTCCCAGGGGGCGAGTCCCTACAATGAGCAGTTCTTC.

V and J are TRBV19 and TRBJ1-1; 9 bases map to TRBD1. V was clipped by 5 bases and J by 4 bases; unmatched bases: 5. Germline loops: CDR1 LNHDA, CDR2 SQIVND (reference sequence). The CDR3 loop spans 14 amino acids. The CDR3 loop is CASSGQGRITEAFF. The CDR3 DNA reads as TGTGCCAGTAGTGGACAGGGGCGGATCACTGAAGCTTTCTTT.

A note on this clone: A single base separates this from a much larger clone, so it may be a read error. The V call is TRBV5-1, the J call TRBJ2-1, with D possibly being TRBD2 (7 bases). Looked up from germline, CDR1 is SGHRS and CDR2 is YFSETQ. This CDR3 has 17 residues. The CDR3 DNA sequence: TGCGCCAACAGCGGGACAAGGGCCCTCAGCTCCTACAATGAGCAGTTCTTC. It specifies CANSGTRALSSYNEQFF.

The rearrangement links TRBV5-1 to TRBJ2-5; D gene ambiguous. The germline V and J ends were trimmed by 5 bases and 5 bases, with 16 bases remaining between them. The CDR3 consists of 14 residues. Germline values: CDR1 SGHRS, CDR2 YFSETQ. As DNA, the CDR3 is TGCGCCAGCAGGCGGTCCGTGACCGGGGAGACCCAGTACTTC. It translates to CASRRSVTGETQYF.

This chain links TRBV5-4 with TRBJ2-2, with D perhaps TRBD1 or TRBD2 (5 bases each). Between the trimmed V and J ends, which lost 0 bases and 5 bases, there was a span of 17 bases. CDR3 length equals 17 residues. CDR1 and CDR2 from the germline V gene are SGHNT and YYREEE (reference sequence). This CDR3 is CASSLGTGKAGTGELFF. As DNA, the CDR3 is TGTGCCAGCAGCTTGGGTACCGGGAAGGCAGGGACCGGGGAGCTGTTTTTT. The whole variable domain, remainder taken from reference TRBV5-4 and TRBJ2-2, is ETGVTQSPTHLIKTRGQQVTLRCSSQSGHNTVSWYQQALGQGPQFIFQYYREEENGRGNFPPRFSGLQFPNYSSELNVNALELDDSALYLCASSLGTGKAGTGELFFGEGSRLTVL.

This clone was picked up a small number of times. The chain is built from TRBV6-5 and TRBJ1-1; D is undetermined. The CDR3 is made up of 15 amino acids. Germline values: CDR1 MNHEY, CDR2 SVGAGI. The ends were cut back, 6 bases at V and 4 bases at J, with 18 bases in the middle. CDR3 nucleotide sequence: TGTGCCAGCAGCCCCACTGACGGGTTATTCACTGAAGCTTTCTTT. Its protein is CASSPTDGLFTEAFF.

Here the CDR3 reads CASGRIPGTGAFKNEQFF. CDR3 DNA sequence: TGTGCCAGCGGACGTATCCCGGGGACAGGGGCCTTCAAAAATGAGCAGTTCTTC. The J gene is TRBJ2-1, the V gene TRBV27; 10 nucleotides line up with TRBD1. This CDR3 contains 18 residues. The germline V gene encodes CDR1 MNHEY and CDR2 SMNVEV (reference sequence). Trimming removed 8 bases from V and 7 bases from J; junction bases left unmatched: 20.

This chain connects TRBV6-5 to TRBJ1-2; no firm D call. Germline lookup yields CDR1 MNHEY and CDR2 SVGAGI. The CDR3 has 13 residues. Trimming stripped 6 bases from V and 8 bases from J, with 16 bases between. The CDR3 bases are TGTGCCAGCAGCGTACAAGCTAAGAGCGGCTACACCTTC. Amino acid sequence: CASSVQAKSGYTF.

The V call is TRBV2, the J call TRBJ1-2; D remains unclear. CDR3 length: 14 residues. Germline lookup yields CDR1 SNHLY and CDR2 FYNNEI. Trimming took off 3 bases at V and 11 bases at J, with 19 bases between the two ends. CDR3: CASSDPTAAFMYTF. For the CDR3, the DNA is TGTGCCAGCAGTGACCCCACGGCTGCGTTTATGTACACCTTC.

V gene TRBV7-8 combines with J gene TRBJ1-5, with a possible D match to TRBD1 (5 bases). From germline, CDR1 is SGHVS and CDR2 FQNEAQ. This CDR3 comprises 14 residues. The germline V and J ends were trimmed by 5 bases and 4 bases, with 12 bases remaining between them. The CDR3 sequence: CASSPGTINQPQHF. As DNA, the CDR3 is TGTGCCAGCAGCCCCGGGACTATTAATCAGCCCCAGCATTTT.

The CDR3: CASTRTRGNYGYTF. Here the CDR3 DNA reads TGTGCCAGCACTCGGACACGGGGCAACTATGGCTACACCTTC. The J gene is TRBJ1-2, the V gene TRBV28, with D perhaps TRBD1 (5 bases). CDR1 and CDR2 (germline): MDHEN, SYDVKM. Between the trimmed V and J ends, which lost 7 bases and 2 bases, there was a span of 14 bases. The CDR3 covers 14 residues.

J is TRBJ1-3 and V is TRBV2; D ambiguous. CDR3 length equals 12 residues. Trimming cost V 7 bases and J 3 bases, with 7 bases left between them. CDR1 SNHLY and CDR2 FYNNEI come from the germline V gene. CDR3 protein: CASIRDGNTIYF. In DNA form, the CDR3 reads TGTGCCAGCATCAGAGATGGAAACACCATATATTTT.

The chain combines TRBV7-8 with TRBJ2-7, with D perhaps assigned TRBD1 or TRBD2 (6 bases each). Germline V gene sequence: CDR1 SGHVS, CDR2 FQNEAQ. The CDR3 contains 12 residues. V shed 5 bases and J shed 9 bases, with 14 bases lying between them. CDR3 nucleotides: TGTGCCAGCAGCCGTAACAGGGAGGCGCAGTACTTC. As protein: CASSRNREAQYF.

The chain joins TRBV18 to TRBJ1-1; D possibly corresponds to TRBD1 (5 bases). Germline CDR1 is KGHSH and CDR2 is LQKENI. CDR3 length equals 15 residues. Trimming removed 4 bases at V and 1 base at J, with 13 bases between. The CDR3 nucleotides are TGTGCCAGCTCACTTCAGGGCAGTGAGAACACTGAAGCTTTCTTT. This translates into CASSLQGSENTEAFF.

On this clone itself: This probably arose from a read error, given a far larger clone one base away. The genes are TRBV19 and TRBJ2-1; D perhaps matches TRBD2 (6 bases). The CDR3 consists of 15 residues. Germline CDR1 LNHDA, CDR2 SQIVND (reference sequence). CDR3 amino acids: CASTWRGSSYNDQFF. The CDR3 DNA is TGTGCCAGTACCTGGAGGGGCAGCTCCTACAATGATCAGTTCTTC. The full variable domain, in which reference TRBV19 and TRBJ2-1 provide the parts outside the CDR3, is DGGITQSPKYLFRKEGQNVTLSCEQNLNHDAMYWYRQDPGQGLRLIYYSQIVNDFQKGDIAEGYSVSREKKESFPLTVTSAQKNPTAFYLCASTWRGSSYNDQFFGPGTRLTVL.

V is TRBV7-2 and J is TRBJ2-4; TRBD1 might be the D (6 bases). This CDR3 is 13 amino acids long. In germline, CDR1 is SGHTA, CDR2 FQGNSA. V lost 3 bases and J lost 9, with 12 bases in between. Here the CDR3 reads CASSLQGLGIQYF. Written as DNA, the CDR3 is TGTGCCAGCAGCTTGCAGGGGTTGGGCATTCAGTACTTC.

V and J are TRBV16 and TRBJ2-7, with TRBD2 matching 7 bases. V lost 4 bases, J lost 0 bases, and 6 bases stayed unmatched. The CDR3 sequence is 15 residues long. Germline V gives CDR1 KGHSY, CDR2 FQNENV. The CDR3: CASSLMGGSSYEQYF. For the CDR3, the DNA is TGTGCCAGCAGCCTAATGGGGGGGAGCTCCTACGAGCAGTACTTC.

The rearrangement uses TRBV29-1 and TRBJ1-1, with unresolved D. Germline values: CDR1 SQVTM, CDR2 ANQGSEA. There are 13 residues in the CDR3. The germline V and J ends were trimmed by 7 bases and 2 bases, with 14 bases remaining between them. The DNA of the CDR3 is TGCAGCGGTCGACTCCGGGGAAACACTGAAGCTTTCTTT. The encoded protein is CSGRLRGNTEAFF.

The chain has TRBV28 and TRBJ1-4; D is ambiguous. Germline-derived CDR1 and CDR2 are MDHEN and SYDVKM. The CDR3 covers 21 residues. V was clipped by 1 base and J by 4 bases, with 28 bases between them. CDR3 loop: CASSLSGDWLGGHNGNEKLFF. The CDR3, as DNA: TGTGCCAGCAGTTTATCGGGAGATTGGCTCGGTGGGCACAACGGTAATGAAAAACTGTTTTTT.

V and J are TRBV7-6 and TRBJ2-1, with 9 bases aligning to TRBD2. V was clipped by 2 bases and J by 4 bases; unmatched bases: 9. Germline V gene data show CDR1 as SGHVS and CDR2 as FNYEAQ. CDR3 length: 17 amino acids. The CDR3 DNA follows: TGTGCCAGCAGCTTACCGATCCGCGGGAGGGCTTACAATGAGCAGTTCTTC. Translated: CASSLPIRGRAYNEQFF.

The chain carries TRBV5-4 and TRBJ2-1; D unclear. V gave up 4 bases and J gave up 7 bases, with 15 bases separating them. The CDR3 has 14 residues. The germline CDR1 and CDR2 sequences are SGHNT and YYREEE (reference sequence). CDR3: CASSPEILWNEQFF. The CDR3 DNA reads TGTGCCAGCAGCCCGGAGATTCTTTGGAATGAGCAGTTCTTC.

The V and J genes are TRBV29-1 and TRBJ2-1; either TRBD1 or TRBD2 may supply D (5 bases each). V lost 4 bases and J 1 base, leaving 11 bases between the germline ends. The CDR3 is 14 amino acids. From germline, CDR1 is SQVTM and CDR2 ANQGSEA. This CDR3 reads CSVGGRLSYNEQFF. DNA of the CDR3: TGCAGCGTTGGGGGGAGACTTTCCTACAATGAGCAGTTCTTC.

CDR3: CASSPQPSTDTQYF. Here the CDR3 DNA reads TGTGCCAGCAGCCCCCAACCTAGCACAGATACGCAGTATTTT. The J gene is TRBJ2-3, the V gene TRBV7-9, with no clear D. Germline lookup yields CDR1 SEHNR and CDR2 FQNEAQ (reference sequence). Trimming left V 5 bases short and J 0 bases short, with 9 bases between. The CDR3 is 14 residues long.

The rearrangement joins TRBV7-8 to TRBJ2-3; D is undetermined. Germline V gene lookup returns CDR1 SGHVS and CDR2 FQNEAQ. The CDR3 is 14 amino acids. Trimming left V 1 base short and J 0 bases short, with 5 bases between. CDR3 sequence: CASSLVASTDTQYF. CDR3 nucleotide sequence: TGTGCCAGCAGCTTAGTTGCGAGCACAGATACGCAGTATTTT.